This T cell receptor beta chain comes out of a study of cytomegalovirus exposure and HLA in healthy donors. At the level of the study: Inside one of the first data releases sat around 85 million unique TCRs taken from HLA-typed donors.

Points from the study as a whole: Among CMV-associated TCR beta chains, most appeared HLA-restricted in a later analysis. It has been reported that TCR beta sequences accurately predicted the HLA-A and HLA-B alleles of most subjects.

For this clone: Its specificity is not known.

The study ran its PCR with 60 Vbeta and 13 Jbeta primers. Only in-frame clones appear in the TCRdb table, and some are missing; sequencing was by immunoSEQ multiplex PCR. The table lists 150,000 to 200,000 clones, around 80% of them singletons. This CDR3 is 13 amino acids long. V gave up 8 bases and J gave up 0 bases, with 11 bases separating them. Looked up from germline, CDR1 is WSHSY and CDR2 is SAAADI. The sequence was collected from a male donor in good health and CMV-seropositive. This chain links TRBV10-2 with TRBJ2-7, with D possibly being TRBD2 (6 bases). Sequences were obtained from PBMCs. CDR3 in amino acids: CASRGLDSYEQYF. In DNA form, the CDR3 reads TGCGCCAGCCGGGGACTGGACTCCTACGAGCAGTACTTC.